A single sample gave rise to the 30 T cell receptor beta chains below, sequenced in a study of blood T cell repertoires in COVID-19. Sequencing used immunoSEQ multiplex PCR; TCRdb keeps in-frame clones, though not all of them. The table has 95,000 to 150,000 clones, roughly 75% seen once. What was sequenced was peripheral blood. These receptors were obtained from a man aged 60 to 69 with active or convalescent COVID-19.

The rearrangement links TRBV5-4 to TRBJ2-7; D is uncertain. Trimming cost V 5 bases and J 2 bases, with 14 bases left between them. The CDR3 contains 14 residues. Looked up from germline, CDR1 is SGHNT and CDR2 is YYREEE (reference sequence). CDR3 residues: CASSGRYPPYEQYF. The DNA of the CDR3 is TGTGCCAGCAGTGGCAGATACCCCCCCTACGAGCAGTACTTC.

This clone was seen at least ten times. The chain carries TRBV27 and TRBJ2-7; 9 nucleotides line up with TRBD1. The CDR3 covers 17 residues. With 2 bases clipped from V and 0 bases from J, the junction kept 8 bases outside the gene matches. Germline CDR1 reads MNHEY; CDR2 reads SMNVEV (reference sequence). The CDR3 coding sequence is TGTGCCAGCAGTTTAGGCCCGCCGGGACAGGGCTCCTACGAGCAGTACTTC. Translation gives CASSLGPPGQGSYEQYF.

V is TRBV28 and J is TRBJ1-4; D uncertain. Germline lookup yields CDR1 MDHEN and CDR2 SYDVKM. V was pared by 5 bases and J by 2 bases, with 12 bases between. CDR3 size: 15 residues. The CDR3 loop reads CASSTTGWTNEKLFF. In nucleotides, the CDR3 is TGTGCCAGCAGTACCACGGGGTGGACTAATGAAAAACTGTTTTTT. The whole variable domain, remainder taken from reference TRBV28 and TRBJ1-4, is DVKVTQSSRYLVKRTGEKVFLECVQDMDHENMFWYRQDPGLGLRLIYFSYDVKMKEKGDIPEGYSVSREKKERFSLILESASTNQTSMYLCASSTTGWTNEKLFFGSGTQLSVL.

The V call is TRBV3-1 (or the pseudogene TRBV3-2), the J call TRBJ1-2; D might be TRBD1 (6 bases). Germline assignment: CDR1 LGHDT and CDR2 YNNKEL (reference sequence). The length of the CDR3 is 15 residues. V lost 5 bases and J 2 bases, leaving 15 bases between the germline ends. The CDR3 protein is CASSGRDKGNYGYTF. The CDR3 DNA reads TGTGCCAGCAGCGGCCGGGACAAAGGCAACTATGGCTACACCTTC.

This rearrangement joins TRBV6-5 to TRBJ1-6; 10 nucleotides agree with TRBD1. Germline V CDR1 and CDR2: MNHEY, SVGAGI. The CDR3 covers 13 residues. With 11 bases clipped from V and 8 bases from J, the junction kept 6 bases outside the gene matches. The CDR3 DNA reads as TGTGCCTGCCGACAGGGGGCTTATTCACCCCTCCACTTT. It specifies CACRQGAYSPLHF.

The chain has TRBV5-1 and TRBJ2-1; 10 nucleotides align to TRBD1. V lost 2 bases and J lost 8; bases outside the gene matches: 7. The CDR3 sequence is 15 residues long. Germline V gives CDR1 SGHRS, CDR2 YFSETQ. In DNA, the CDR3 is TGCGCCAGCAGCTTACCGACAGGGGGCATCGATGAGCAGTTCTTC. The encoded protein is CASSLPTGGIDEQFF.

The rearrangement joins TRBV6-2 or TRBV6-3 to TRBJ2-1; TRBD2 matches at 13 bases. Germline CDR1 and CDR2: MNHEY and SVGEGT. This CDR3 is built from 17 residues. J gave up 6 bases and V 2 bases, and 7 bases lay outside the gene matches. The CDR3 sequence is CASSYPPGLAGLNEQFF. The CDR3 region has the DNA TGTGCCAGCAGTTACCCCCCGGGACTAGCGGGGCTCAATGAGCAGTTCTTC.

CDR3 DNA: TGTGCCACCAGTGACGCCGGGACAGGATTCTATGGCTACACCTTC. Protein: CATSDAGTGFYGYTF. This chain connects TRBV24-1 to TRBJ1-2; TRBD1 agrees at 8 bases. The CDR3 sequence is 15 residues long. From germline, CDR1 is KGHDR and CDR2 SFDVKD. The J segment lost 4 bases and the V segment lost 4 bases, leaving 7 bases of the junction unmatched.

The rearrangement uses TRBV9 and TRBJ2-5; D is perhaps TRBD2 (5 bases). CDR1 SGDLS and CDR2 YYNGEE come from the germline V gene. The V end lost 3 bases, the J end lost 5 bases, and 17 bases lay between the germline ends. The CDR3 is made up of 15 amino acids. The chain's CDR3 is CASSAEFGMGETQYF. For the CDR3, the DNA is TGTGCCAGCAGCGCAGAGTTCGGGATGGGGGAGACCCAGTACTTC.

V is TRBV14 and J is TRBJ2-5, with 7 nucleotides matching TRBD1. The V gene's germline CDR1 is SGHDN and CDR2 FVKESK. The CDR3 is made up of 16 amino acids. V was clipped by 2 bases and J by 1 base; unmatched bases: 7. This chain's CDR3 is CASSQYGTGVQETQYF. The CDR3, as DNA: TGTGCCAGCAGCCAATACGGAACAGGGGTCCAAGAGACCCAGTACTTC. Full variable domain (missing parts from reference TRBV14 and TRBJ2-5): EAGVTQFPSHSVIEKGQTVTLRCDPISGHDNLYWYRRVMGKEIKFLLHFVKESKQDESGMPNNRFLAERTGGTYSTLKVQPAELEDSGVYFCASSQYGTGVQETQYFGPGTRLLVL.

The V and J genes are TRBV7-3 and TRBJ2-5; weak D call: TRBD2 (7 bases). The V end was cut by 5 bases, the J end by 7 bases, with 11 bases between. The CDR3 has 12 residues. The V gene's germline CDR1 is SGHTA and CDR2 FQGTGA. This CDR3 is CASSEGGGTQYF. Written as DNA, the CDR3 is TGTGCCAGCAGCGAGGGAGGGGGGACCCAGTACTTC.

This chain connects TRBV7-2 to TRBJ2-3, with D possibly matching TRBD2 (5 bases). The V gene's germline CDR1 is SGHTA and CDR2 FQGNSA. V gave up 2 bases and J gave up 2 bases, with 11 bases separating them. The CDR3 is made up of 15 amino acids. The CDR3 sequence is CASSLRGLYTDTQYF. In DNA, the CDR3 is TGTGCCAGCAGCTTAAGAGGGCTTTACACAGATACGCAGTATTTT.

The chain's CDR3 is CASSPEQRDTGALAKNIQYF. The CDR3 bases are TGTGCCAGCAGCCCAGAACAGCGGGACACTGGGGCACTAGCCAAAAACATTCAGTACTTC. The chain links TRBV7-6 to TRBJ2-4; D is perhaps TRBD2 (7 bases). This CDR3 comprises 20 residues. Trimming left V 5 bases short and J 0 bases short, with 26 bases between. Germline V gene lookup returns CDR1 SGHVS and CDR2 FNYEAQ. The full variable domain, its missing parts supplied by reference TRBV7-6 and TRBJ2-4, is GAGVSQSPRYKVTKRGQDVALRCDPISGHVSLYWYRQALGQGPEFLTYFNYEAQQDKSGLPNDRFSAERPEGSISTLTIQRTEQRDSAMYRCASSPEQRDTGALAKNIQYFGAGTRLSVL.

In this sample, this clone turned up a few times. This sequence joins TRBV28 and TRBJ1-1, with unresolved D. Germline-derived CDR1 and CDR2 are MDHEN and SYDVKM. The CDR3 contains 15 residues. The V gene lost 3 bases and the J gene lost 1 base, with 12 bases spanning the gap. The CDR3 nucleotides read TGTGCCAGCAGTTTCACGAGGACTCAGAACACTGAAGCTTTCTTT. Its translation: CASSFTRTQNTEAFF. Filled out from reference TRBV28 and TRBJ1-1, the complete variable domain reads DVKVTQSSRYLVKRTGEKVFLECVQDMDHENMFWYRQDPGLGLRLIYFSYDVKMKEKGDIPEGYSVSREKKERFSLILESASTNQTSMYLCASSFTRTQNTEAFFGQGTRLTVV.

The V gene is TRBV7-3, the J gene TRBJ2-1, with 9 bases aligning to TRBD1. The CDR3 length is 15 residues. The V segment lost 4 bases and the J segment 9 bases; nucleotides outside the gene matches: 10. CDR1 and CDR2 (germline): SGHTA, FQGTGA. In DNA form, the CDR3 reads TGTGCCAGCAGCTCACAGACAGGGGGATCGGGTGAGCAGTTCTTC. It yields the protein CASSSQTGGSGEQFF.

This clone was seen just once. V and J are TRBV11-1 and TRBJ1-1; D gene unclear. The CDR3 has 14 amino acids. Germline lookup yields CDR1 SGHAT and CDR2 FQDESV (reference sequence). V was shortened by 5 bases and J by 3 bases, with 13 bases between the two germline ends. The DNA for the CDR3 is TGTGCCAGCAGCCGCGGATGGGAGGACACTGAAGCTTTCTTT. Protein: CASSRGWEDTEAFF. Full variable domain (outside the CDR3, taken from reference TRBV11-1 and TRBJ1-1): EAEVAQSPRYKITEKSQAVAFWCDPISGHATLYWYRQILGQGPELLVQFQDESVVDDSQLPKDRFSAERLKGVDSTLKIQPAELGDSAMYLCASSRGWEDTEAFFGQGTRLTVV.

V gene TRBV9 combines with J gene TRBJ2-5; D is ambiguous. The length of the CDR3 is 13 residues. Germline CDR1 and CDR2: SGDLS and YYNGEE. With 0 bases removed from V and 2 bases from J, the gap between germline ends came to 5 bases. The CDR3 spells CASSVAPQETQYF. CDR3 in DNA: TGTGCCAGCAGCGTAGCCCCGCAAGAGACCCAGTACTTC.

This chain links TRBV7-2 with TRBJ2-7; the D gene is possibly TRBD2 (6 bases). This CDR3 is built from 14 residues. The ends were cut back, 0 bases at V and 6 bases at J, with 12 bases in the middle. CDR1 SGHTA and CDR2 FQGNSA come from the germline V gene. The CDR3 loop reads CASSLAALGGEQYF. CDR3 in DNA: TGTGCCAGCAGCTTAGCGGCTCTCGGGGGCGAGCAGTACTTC.

The rearrangement uses TRBV5-1 and TRBJ2-7; the match to TRBD1 covers 10 bases. CDR3 size: 15 residues. The germline V gene has CDR1 SGHRS and CDR2 YFSETQ. J lost 2 bases, V lost 4 bases, and 6 bases had no gene match. As DNA, the CDR3 is TGCGCCAGCAGCCCAAGACAGGGGGCGGCCTACGAGCAGTACTTC. Its protein product is CASSPRQGAAYEQYF.

The chain carries TRBV5-4 and TRBJ2-2; a weak D match, TRBD2 (6 bases). V was shortened by 1 base and J by 2 bases, with 9 bases between the two germline ends. Looked up from germline, CDR1 is SGHNT and CDR2 is YYREEE (reference sequence). This CDR3 region has 15 residues. The CDR3 region has the DNA TGTGCCAGCAGCTTGCGCGGGACCAACACCGGGGAGCTGTTTTTT. This encodes CASSLRGTNTGELFF.

The V call is TRBV28, the J call TRBJ1-1, with unresolved D. The V gene's germline CDR1 is MDHEN and CDR2 SYDVKM. V was pared by 7 bases and J by 2 bases, with 5 bases between. The CDR3 is 11 residues long. The chain's CDR3 is CASTLNTEAFF. The DNA of the CDR3 is TGTGCCAGCACCTTAAACACTGAAGCTTTCTTT.

Here the CDR3 reads CSGKMRADTQYF. In nucleotides, the CDR3 is TGCAGCGGAAAAATGAGGGCGGATACGCAGTATTTT. The V and J genes are TRBV29-1 and TRBJ2-3, with D perhaps matching TRBD2 (5 bases). The CDR3 has 12 amino acids. The ends were cut back, 7 bases at V and 6 bases at J, with 14 bases in the middle. Germline values: CDR1 SQVTM, CDR2 ANQGSEA.

The genes are TRBV10-3 and TRBJ2-1, with 7 bases aligning to TRBD2. The CDR3 runs 19 residues. CDR1 and CDR2 from the germline V gene are ENHRY and SYGVKD. The J segment lost 1 base and the V segment lost 0 bases, leaving 12 bases of the junction unmatched. The CDR3 DNA follows: TGTGCCATCAGTGAGTCCCAGACTAGCAAAAGAATTTCCTACAATGAGCAGTTCTTC. Protein sequence: CAISESQTSKRISYNEQFF.

This clone was observed a single time. J is TRBJ1-5 and V is TRBV19; 8 bases match TRBD1. The CDR3 loop spans 17 amino acids. From germline, CDR1 is LNHDA and CDR2 SQIVND (reference sequence). Trimming cost V 4 bases and J 2 bases; bases outside gene matches: 10. CDR3 DNA sequence: TGTGCCAGTAGTACCATTCCAGGGGGCTTCGGCAATCAGCCCCAGCATTTT. Translation: CASSTIPGGFGNQPQHF.

This clone was detected a few times. The chain employs TRBV3-1 (or the pseudogene TRBV3-2) and TRBJ1-6, with 9 bases matching TRBD1. CDR3 size: 17 residues. After removal of 3 bases from V and 2 bases from J, the junction contained 5 bases not matched to a gene. CDR1 and CDR2 (germline): LGHDT, YNNKEL (reference sequence). This chain's CDR3 is CASSHTGTGTYNSPLHF. In DNA form, the CDR3 reads TGTGCCAGCAGCCATACAGGGACAGGGACCTATAATTCACCCCTCCACTTT.

This chain connects TRBV25-1 to TRBJ2-1, with TRBD2 identical over 12 bases. V shed 5 bases and J 7 bases; nucleotides not matched to a gene: 6. The CDR3 loop spans 15 amino acids. Per the germline V gene, CDR1 is MGHDK and CDR2 is SYGVNS. CDR3 nucleotides: TGTGCCAGCAGTCGACTAGCGGGAGTTGTTAATGAGCAGTTCTTC. Its translation is CASSRLAGVVNEQFF.

This clone was seen more than once but under ten times. The chain carries TRBV5-4 and TRBJ1-3; 8 nucleotides align to TRBD1. The CDR3 is made up of 16 amino acids. Trimming cost V 4 bases and J 2 bases; bases outside gene matches: 8. Germline assignment: CDR1 SGHNT and CDR2 YYREEE (reference sequence). The CDR3: CASSPYGTGPGNTIYF. CDR3 nucleotide sequence: TGTGCCAGCAGCCCCTATGGGACAGGACCTGGAAACACCATATATTTT.

The genes are TRBV27 and TRBJ1-2, with D tentatively TRBD1 (6 bases). This CDR3 is 13 amino acids long. V was clipped by 4 bases and J by 4 bases, with 10 bases between them. Germline V gene lookup returns CDR1 MNHEY and CDR2 SMNVEV (reference sequence). The CDR3 DNA sequence: TGTGCCAGCAGTTATCAGGGGCCCTATGGCTACACCTTC. Translating it yields CASSYQGPYGYTF.

The chain joins TRBV7-9 to TRBJ2-3; 8 nucleotides agree with TRBD2. V was pared by 5 bases and J by 2 bases, with 3 bases of the junction left unmatched. The V gene's germline CDR1 is SEHNR and CDR2 FQNEAQ (reference sequence). CDR3 length: 14 residues. DNA for the CDR3: TGTGCCAGCAGCCTCGGACTAGCCACAGATACGCAGTATTTT. It translates to CASSLGLATDTQYF.

This rearrangement joins TRBV6-2 or TRBV6-3 to TRBJ2-3; 9 nucleotides agree with TRBD2. Germline V gene lookup returns CDR1 MNHEY and CDR2 SVGEGT. V was clipped by 4 bases and J by 3 bases; unmatched bases: 11. There are 17 residues in the CDR3. CDR3 bases: TGTGCCAGCAGTTCCGGCCTCCTAGCGGGAAGGACAGATACGCAGTATTTT. It translates to CASSSGLLAGRTDTQYF.